This TCR beta chain comes out of a study of T-cell reconstitution after alpha-beta-depleted transplantation in children. Molecular barcoding with unique molecular identifiers was used for the TCRbeta library. TCRdb reprocessed the PCR reads via MiXCR and lists one record per CDR3 protein. The sample has some 500,000 distinct CDR3 sequences, about a sixth seen once. This clonotype was counted between two and nine times. Trimming pared 4 bases from V and 5 bases from J, leaving 20 bases between. CDR1 is MNHEY, CDR2 SVGAGI, per germline. This CDR3 has 16 amino acids. The source material was PBMCs from the stem cell graft donor, sampled from the stem cell graft. The origin of this receptor is a human donor who donated a stem cell graft to a child with acute lymphoblastic leukemia. The chain joins TRBV6-5 to TRBJ1-1, with TRBD1 as a possible D gene (6 bases). This CDR3 reads CASSSPPGGGRTEAFF. The CDR3, as DNA: TGTGCCAGCAGTTCGCCCCCGGGTGGGGGCCGAACTGAAGCTTTCTTT.